This T cell receptor (beta chain) was recorded in a study of OX40 agonist ivuxolimab in advanced cancers. Germline-derived CDR1 and CDR2 are SGHTA and FQGNSA. Trimming took 5 bases from V and 4 from J; bases not matched to a gene: 2. This CDR3 is built from 12 residues. There are a few counts of this clone. TCRdb's table, derived via immunoSEQ multiplex PCR, lists solely in-frame clones and lacks some. The data contain about 52,000 clones, over 80% of them singletons. The chain combines TRBV7-2 with TRBJ2-7; 7 bases are a match to TRBD2. The sequenced sample was CD4+ or CD8+ T cells sorted from blood, obtained in a trial of the OX40 agonist ivuxolimab. The clonotype originates from an adult with an advanced solid tumor such as melanoma, head and neck, liver or kidney cancer. In DNA form, the CDR3 reads TGTGCCAGCAGCCCAGCGGGGTACGAGCAGTACTTC. It translates to CASSPAGYEQYF.